This is a list of T cell receptor beta chains from one sample in a study of cytomegalovirus exposure and HLA in healthy donors. TCRdb's copy holds only in-frame clones and misses some; the assay was immunoSEQ multiplex PCR. This sample has 90,000 to 100,000 clones; around 84% occur once, and the top ten carry 3% to 3.5%. The material sequenced was PBMCs. Receptor source: a middle-aged woman in good health and CMV-seronegative. CDR3s include the opening cysteine and the closing phenylalanine or tryptophan. The D gene is left open where the match is weak. Rows give clone size only sometimes, using once, few, many, or a class for an expanded clone.

V,D,length,J,size,CDR3,DNA
TRBV5-4,TRBD2,15,TRBJ2-1,once,CASSLIASGYNEQFF,TGTGCCAGCAGCCTGATTGCTAGCGGCTACAATGAGCAGTTCTTC
TRBV28,TRBD2,18,TRBJ2-2,NA,CASSLGSGLFRDTGELFF,TGTGCCAGCAGTTTAGGTAGCGGGCTTTTTCGGGACACCGGGGAGCTGTTTTTT
TRBV27,NA,13,TRBJ2-5,NA,CASSWRAQETQYF,TGTGCCAGCAGTTGGAGGGCCCAAGAGACCCAGTACTTC
TRBV6-5,NA,16,TRBJ1-1,NA,CASSYALTGMDTEAFF,TGTGCCAGCAGTTACGCCTTGACGGGGATGGACACTGAAGCTTTCTTT
TRBV11-3,NA,14,TRBJ2-1,NA,CASSLGGPDNEQFF,TGTGCCAGCAGCTTAGGCGGGCCCGACAATGAGCAGTTCTTC
TRBV10-3,NA,15,TRBJ2-7,NA,CAISDPGLPALEQYF,TGTGCCATCAGTGACCCGGGACTCCCGGCCCTCGAGCAGTACTTC
TRBV30,NA,12,TRBJ2-7,NA,CAWSETSYEQYF,TGTGCCTGGAGTGAGACTTCCTACGAGCAGTACTTC
TRBV28,NA,15,TRBJ1-2,once,CASSNWTDLGDGYTF,TGTGCCAGCAGTAACTGGACAGACCTTGGGGATGGCTACACCTTC
TRBV4-1,TRBD1,16,TRBJ2-3,few,CASSHPRDRGTDTQYF,TGCGCCAGCAGCCACCCCCGGGACAGGGGCACAGATACGCAGTATTTT
TRBV6-6,TRBD2,14,TRBJ2-3,NA,CASTRAGASDTQYF,TGTGCCAGCACCCGAGCGGGAGCCTCGGATACGCAGTATTTT
TRBV2,TRBD1,13,TRBJ1-2,NA,CASSDRGRGGYTF,TGTGCCAGCAGCGACAGGGGGCGCGGGGGCTACACCTTC
TRBV7-7,NA,14,TRBJ2-1,NA,CASSTGWGNNEQFF,TGTGCTAGCAGCACAGGGTGGGGGAACAATGAGCAGTTCTTC
TRBV29-1,TRBD2,14,TRBJ2-1,NA,CSVVRLAGYNEQFF,TGCAGCGTTGTAAGACTAGCGGGATACAATGAGCAGTTCTTC
TRBV9,NA,14,TRBJ1-6,NA,CASSVEDQRSPLHF,TGTGCCAGCAGCGTAGAAGATCAGAGGTCACCCCTCCACTTT
TRBV28,NA,13,TRBJ2-5,NA,CASSFTASETQYF,TGTGCCAGCAGTTTTACCGCGTCGGAGACCCAGTACTTC
TRBV13,NA,16,TRBJ2-5,NA,CASSLVGQGFIETQYF,TGTGCCAGCAGCTTAGTGGGCCAGGGGTTTATAGAGACCCAGTACTTC
TRBV15,NA,14,TRBJ2-1,NA,CATSSPARSAEQFF,TGTGCCACCAGCAGCCCCGCCCGTAGCGCCGAGCAGTTCTTC
TRBV11-2,TRBD1,15,TRBJ1-1,NA,CASSLGNRGFLEAFF,TGTGCCAGCAGCTTGGGAAACAGGGGATTTTTGGAAGCTTTCTTT
TRBV9,NA,15,TRBJ2-4,NA,CASSVPVLAKNIQYF,TGTGCCAGCAGCGTTCCCGTCTTAGCCAAAAACATTCAGTACTTC
TRBV27,NA,14,TRBJ2-7,NA,CASSLSTPWYEQYF,TGTGCCAGCAGCCTTTCTACCCCATGGTACGAGCAGTACTTC
TRBV7-9,TRBD2,15,TRBJ2-1,NA,CASSLLAGRNNEQFF,TGTGCCAGCAGCTTACTAGCGGGAAGGAACAATGAGCAGTTCTTC
TRBV2,TRBD1,17,TRBJ1-1,NA,CASSTDRGPSANTEAFF,TGTGCCAGCAGTACTGACAGGGGCCCCTCCGCGAACACTGAAGCTTTCTTT
TRBV18,TRBD2,16,TRBJ2-3,NA,CASSPLTSGSTDTQYF,TGTGCCAGCTCACCACTAACTAGCGGGAGTACAGATACGCAGTATTTT
TRBV10-3,TRBD2,15,TRBJ2-1,NA,CAISESGLVYNEQFF,TGTGCCATCAGTGAGTCAGGACTAGTCTACAATGAGCAGTTCTTC
TRBV9,NA,16,TRBJ2-4,NA,CASSPPGGLAKNIQYF,TGTGCCAGCAGCCCCCCCGGGGGATTGGCCAAAAACATTCAGTACTTC
TRBV6-5,TRBD1,14,TRBJ1-1,NA,CASSRQGVNTEAFF,TGTGCCAGCAGCCGACAGGGGGTGAACACTGAAGCTTTCTTT
TRBV6-5,NA,14,TRBJ1-5,few,CASSYGRSNQPQHF,TGTGCCAGCAGTTACGGGAGGAGCAATCAGCCCCAGCATTTT
TRBV21-1,NA,15,TRBJ2-7,NA,CASSKERAGSYEQYF,TGTGCCAGCAGCAAGGAAAGGGCGGGATCCTACGAGCAGTACTTC
TRBV7-3,NA,13,TRBJ1-5,NA,CASGAGRGQPQHF,TGTGCCAGCGGGGCGGGGCGGGGTCAGCCCCAGCATTTT
TRBV7-8,TRBD1,15,TRBJ1-2,few,CASSPLGQDSYGYTF,TGTGCCAGCAGCCCATTGGGACAGGACTCCTATGGCTACACCTTC
TRBV28,TRBD1,13,TRBJ1-5,NA,CASSRGRGQPQHF,TGTGCCAGCAGCAGGGGGCGCGGTCAGCCCCAGCATTTT
TRBV27,TRBD2,15,TRBJ2-2,NA,CASSVLAGVTGELFF,TGTGCCAGCAGTGTCCTAGCGGGAGTAACCGGGGAGCTGTTTTTT
TRBV19,TRBD2,13,TRBJ2-5,NA,CAAGGVSWETQYF,TGTGCGGCGGGGGGAGTGAGTTGGGAGACCCAGTACTTC
TRBV27,NA,14,TRBJ2-6,few,CASSQGAGANVLTF,TGTGCCAGCAGTCAGGGTGCTGGGGCCAACGTCCTGACTTTC
TRBV7-2,TRBD1,16,TRBJ1-2,NA,CASSPWVGDREYGYTF,TGTGCCAGCAGCCCGTGGGTCGGGGACAGGGAGTATGGCTACACCTTC
TRBV5-1,TRBD1,18,TRBJ2-2,NA,CASSWDRVGTPNTGELFF,TGCGCCAGCAGTTGGGACAGGGTAGGGACTCCGAACACCGGGGAGCTGTTTTTT
TRBV12-2,NA,16,TRBJ2-7,once,CASRIGLANASYEQYF,TGTGCAAGTCGCATTGGACTAGCCAACGCCTCCTACGAGCAGTACTTC
TRBV28,TRBD1,13,TRBJ1-2,NA,CASRTGTENGYTF,TGTGCCAGCAGGACCGGGACAGAAAATGGCTACACCTTC
TRBV10-1,TRBD1,14,TRBJ2-5,NA,CASSVQGARETQYF,TGCGCCAGCTCCGTGCAGGGGGCTAGAGAGACCCAGTACTTC
TRBV4-3,TRBD2,17,TRBJ2-7,NA,CASSQAPGLAGSYEQYF,TGCGCCAGCAGCCAGGCGCCGGGACTAGCAGGCTCCTACGAGCAGTACTTC
TRBV6-1,NA,15,TRBJ1-4,once,CASSETPGLNEKLFF,TGTGCCAGCAGTGAAACACCGGGTCTTAATGAAAAACTGTTTTTT
TRBV25-1,TRBD1,17,TRBJ2-7,NA,CASSERGPGTVSYEQYF,TGTGCCAGCAGTGAAAGAGGGCCCGGGACAGTCTCCTACGAGCAGTACTTC
TRBV19,NA,15,TRBJ1-1,NA,CASSTSTKGNTEAFF,TGTGCCAGTAGTACCTCGACTAAAGGGAACACTGAAGCTTTCTTT
TRBV5-6,TRBD2,16,TRBJ2-2,NA,CASSLARAGGTGELFF,TGTGCCAGCAGCTTGGCTCGCGCGGGAGGGACCGGGGAGCTGTTTTTT
TRBV9,NA,15,TRBJ2-7,NA,CASSVDGGRSYEQYF,TGTGCCAGCAGCGTAGACGGCGGAAGGTCCTACGAGCAGTACTTC
TRBV29-1,TRBD1,13,TRBJ2-7,NA,CSVGRTGIYEQYF,TGCAGCGTTGGCCGGACAGGGATTTACGAGCAGTACTTC
TRBV5-1,NA,15,TRBJ2-7,few,CASSLGPWLEDEQYF,TGCGCCAGCAGCTTGGGGCCCTGGTTGGAGGACGAGCAGTACTTC
TRBV27,TRBD1,15,TRBJ1-5,NA,CASSSPGQGSQPQHF,TGTGCCAGCAGTTCCCCGGGACAGGGATCCCAGCCCCAGCATTTT
TRBV1,NA,14,TRBJ2-3,NA,CTSSAAEGADTQYF,TGCACCAGCAGCGCGGCGGAAGGGGCAGATACGCAGTATTTT
TRBV19,TRBD1,14,TRBJ1-1,NA,CASRTRGLDTEAFF,TGTGCCAGTAGAACCAGGGGGCTTGACACTGAAGCTTTCTTT
TRBV27,TRBD1,14,TRBJ1-2,NA,CASSRDRFYYGYTF,TGTGCCAGCAGTAGGGACAGGTTCTACTATGGCTACACCTTC
TRBV2,NA,15,TRBJ1-5,NA,CASRADTNSNQPQHF,TGTGCCAGCAGGGCGGACACTAATAGCAATCAGCCCCAGCATTTT
TRBV6-1,TRBD1,14,TRBJ1-2,NA,CASSGEGTGRGYTF,TGTGCCAGCAGTGGAGAGGGGACAGGGAGGGGCTACACCTTC
TRBV2,TRBD1,14,TRBJ2-7,NA,CASTGTGGAYEQYF,TGTGCCAGCACCGGGACAGGGGGCGCCTACGAGCAGTACTTC
TRBV19,NA,14,TRBJ1-2,once,CASSIVGISYGYTF,TGTGCCAGTAGTATAGTCGGGATTTCCTATGGCTACACCTTC